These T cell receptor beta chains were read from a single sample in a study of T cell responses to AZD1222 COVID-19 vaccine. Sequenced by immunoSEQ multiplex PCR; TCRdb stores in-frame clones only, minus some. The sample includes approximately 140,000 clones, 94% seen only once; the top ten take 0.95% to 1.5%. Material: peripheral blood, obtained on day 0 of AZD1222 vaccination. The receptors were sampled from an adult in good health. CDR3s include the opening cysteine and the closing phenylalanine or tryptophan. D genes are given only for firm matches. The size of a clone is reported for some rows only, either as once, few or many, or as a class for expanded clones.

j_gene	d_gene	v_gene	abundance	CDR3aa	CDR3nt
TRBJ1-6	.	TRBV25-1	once	CASSGTGSPLHF	TGTGCCAGCAGCGGGACGGGGTCACCCCTCCACTTT
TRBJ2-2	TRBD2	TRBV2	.	CASSDSTSGFTNTGELFF	TGTGCCAGCAGTGATTCGACTAGCGGGTTTACGAACACCGGGGAGCTGTTTTTT
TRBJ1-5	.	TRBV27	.	CASSLGGAGDQPQHF	TGTGCCAGCAGTTTAGGGGGGGCGGGCGATCAGCCCCAGCATTTT
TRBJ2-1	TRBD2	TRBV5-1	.	CASSYGTSGGPSEQFF	TGCGCCAGCAGCTACGGGACTAGCGGGGGCCCCAGCGAGCAGTTCTTC
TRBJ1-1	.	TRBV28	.	CASSFLRGLLMNVEAFF	TGTGCCAGCAGTTTTCTCAGGGGACTTTTAATGAACGTTGAAGCTTTCTTT
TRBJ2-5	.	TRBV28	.	CASSFLGQETQYF	TGTGCCAGCAGTTTTCTAGGCCAAGAGACCCAGTACTTC
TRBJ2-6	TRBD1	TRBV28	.	CASSPRDRGFSGANVLTF	TGTGCCAGCAGTCCTCGGGACAGGGGTTTCTCTGGGGCCAACGTCCTGACTTTC
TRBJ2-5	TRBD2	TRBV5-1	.	CASSPGTSGGAIRETQYF	TGCGCCAGCAGCCCGGGGACTAGCGGGGGGGCAATCCGGGAGACCCAGTACTTC
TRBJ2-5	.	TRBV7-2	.	CASSLSETQYF	TGTGCCAGCAGCTTATCAGAGACCCAGTACTTC
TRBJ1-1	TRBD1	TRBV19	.	CASSQGQGANTEAFF	TGTGCCAGTAGTCAGGGACAGGGGGCGAACACTGAAGCTTTCTTT
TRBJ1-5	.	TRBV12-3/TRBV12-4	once	CASSSSRDQPQHF	TGTGCCAGCAGTAGTAGCAGGGATCAGCCCCAGCATTTT
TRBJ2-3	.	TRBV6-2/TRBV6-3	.	CASSFLSTDTQYF	TGTGCCAGCAGTTTCCTTTCCACAGATACGCAGTATTTT
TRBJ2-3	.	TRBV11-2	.	CASGFSRVTDTQYF	TGTGCCAGCGGCTTTAGTCGAGTCACAGATACGCAGTATTTT
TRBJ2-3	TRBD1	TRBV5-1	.	CASRYTGGFTDTQYF	TGCGCCAGCCGTTACACAGGGGGTTTCACAGATACGCAGTATTTT
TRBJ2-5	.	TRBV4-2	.	CASSQDGGAPETQYF	TGTGCCAGCAGCCAAGATGGGGGGGCCCCAGAGACCCAGTACTTC
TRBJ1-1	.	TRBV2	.	CATGGTSNTEAFF	TGTGCCACCGGGGGGACATCTAACACTGAAGCTTTCTTT
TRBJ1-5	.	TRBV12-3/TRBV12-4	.	CASTQGNQPQHF	TGTGCCAGCACACAGGGTAATCAGCCCCAGCATTTT
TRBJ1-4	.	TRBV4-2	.	CASSPLQGQKLFF	TGTGCCAGCAGCCCGCTTCAGGGACAAAAACTGTTTTTT
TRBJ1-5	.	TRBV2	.	CASSGTNSNQPQHF	TGTGCCAGCAGTGGAACTAATAGCAATCAGCCCCAGCATTTT
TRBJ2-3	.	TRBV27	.	CASSLGPRADTQYF	TGTGCCAGCAGCCTCGGGCCCAGAGCAGATACGCAGTATTTT
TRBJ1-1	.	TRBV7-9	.	CASDSTENTEAFF	TGTGCCAGCGATAGTACAGAGAACACTGAAGCTTTCTTT
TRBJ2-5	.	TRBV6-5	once	CASSYSAGSQETQYF	TGTGCCAGCAGTTACTCCGCAGGGAGTCAAGAGACCCAGTACTTC
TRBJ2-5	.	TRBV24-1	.	CATSDPRRGAQETQYF	TGTGCCACCAGTGATCCGCGGAGGGGGGCTCAGGAGACCCAGTACTTC
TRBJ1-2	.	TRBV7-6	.	CASSSQGVGGSNYGYTF	TGTGCCAGCAGCTCACAGGGCGTTGGGGGGTCTAACTATGGCTACACCTTC
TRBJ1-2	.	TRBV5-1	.	CASSTGFKNYGYTF	TGCGCCAGCAGCACAGGGTTTAAGAACTATGGCTACACCTTC
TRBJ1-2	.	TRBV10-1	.	CASSNMRGHGYTF	TGCGCCAGCAGTAACATGAGAGGTCATGGCTACACCTTC
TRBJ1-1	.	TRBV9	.	CASSVVSGTQAFF	TGTGCCAGCAGCGTAGTGTCGGGGACACAAGCTTTCTTT
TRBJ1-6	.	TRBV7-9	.	CASSLAVQSSYNSPLHF	TGTGCCAGCAGCTTAGCGGTCCAGAGCTCCTATAATTCACCCCTCCACTTT
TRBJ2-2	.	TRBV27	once	CASSDKQVPGELFF	TGTGCCAGCAGTGATAAACAGGTTCCCGGGGAGCTGTTTTTT